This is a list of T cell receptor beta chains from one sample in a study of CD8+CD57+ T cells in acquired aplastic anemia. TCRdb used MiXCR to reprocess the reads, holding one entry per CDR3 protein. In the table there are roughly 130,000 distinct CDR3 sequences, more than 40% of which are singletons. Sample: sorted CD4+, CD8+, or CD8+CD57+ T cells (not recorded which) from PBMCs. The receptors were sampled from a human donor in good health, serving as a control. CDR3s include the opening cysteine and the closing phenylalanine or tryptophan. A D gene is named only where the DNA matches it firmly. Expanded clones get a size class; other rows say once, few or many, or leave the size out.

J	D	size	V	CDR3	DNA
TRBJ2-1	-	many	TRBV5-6	CASSRVLTPEQFF	TGTGCCAGCAGCCGGGTATTGACTCCGGAGCAGTTCTTC
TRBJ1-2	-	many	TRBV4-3	CASSQAVGEYGYTF	TGCGCCAGCAGCCAAGCAGTGGGTGAATATGGCTACACCTTC
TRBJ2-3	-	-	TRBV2	CASRQGGDTQYF	TGTGCCAGCAGACAGGGTGGGGATACGCAGTATTTT
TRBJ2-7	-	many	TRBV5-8	CASSLGGGLSYEQYF	TGTGCCAGCAGCTTGGGTGGTGGGCTTTCCTACGAGCAGTACTTC
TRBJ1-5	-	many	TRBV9	CASSVAGGSNQPQHF	TGTGCCAGCAGCGTAGCGGGGGGCAGCAATCAGCCCCAGCATTTT
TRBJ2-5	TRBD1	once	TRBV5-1	CASSPTGTGGVQETQYF	TGCGCCAGCAGCCCCACCGGGACAGGGGGGGTGCAAGAGACCCAGTACTTC
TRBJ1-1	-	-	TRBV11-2	CASSHQQGNTEAFF	TGTGCCAGCAGCCATCAACAGGGGAACACTGAAGCTTTCTTT
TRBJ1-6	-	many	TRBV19	CASQTGTFYNSPLHF	TGTGCCAGCCAAACCGGGACGTTCTATAATTCACCCCTCCACTTT
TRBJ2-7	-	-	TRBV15	CATSRQRVMGEQYF	TGTGCCACCAGCAGACAGAGGGTAATGGGGGAGCAGTACTTC
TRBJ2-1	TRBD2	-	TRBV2	CASSEEGSGGDNEQFF	TGTGCCAGCAGTGAGGAGGGAAGCGGGGGGGACAATGAGCAGTTCTTC
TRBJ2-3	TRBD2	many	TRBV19	CASSMFPAGGPTDTQYF	TGTGCCAGTAGTATGTTCCCAGCGGGGGGTCCCACAGATACGCAGTATTTT
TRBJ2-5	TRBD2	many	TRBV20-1	CSARGGFGETQYF	TGCAGTGCTAGGGGGGGGTTCGGGGAGACCCAGTACTTC
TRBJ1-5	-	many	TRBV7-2	CASSHGGGFGLGNQPQHF	TGTGCCAGCAGCCACGGGGGGGGTTTCGGTTTAGGCAATCAGCCCCAGCATTTT
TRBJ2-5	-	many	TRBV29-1	CSVTGDTVAETQYF	TGCAGCGTCACGGGAGACACGGTGGCGGAGACCCAGTACTTC
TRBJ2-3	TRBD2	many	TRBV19	CASSIQRGPSTDTQYF	TGTGCCAGTAGTATCCAGCGGGGACCTAGCACAGATACGCAGTATTTT
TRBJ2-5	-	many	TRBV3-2	CAGVAGETQYF	TGTGCCGGAGTAGCCGGGGAGACCCAGTACTTC
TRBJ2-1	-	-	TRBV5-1	CASYNEQFF	TGCGCCAGTTACAATGAGCAGTTCTTC
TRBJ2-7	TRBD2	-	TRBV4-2	CASSRSGMPYEQYF	TGTGCCAGTAGTAGGAGCGGGATGCCCTACGAGCAGTACTTC
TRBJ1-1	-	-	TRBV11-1	CASSSPGRTTIGMNTEAFF	TGTGCCAGCAGCTCTCCGGGACGGACCACCATAGGTATGAACACTGAAGCTTTCTTT
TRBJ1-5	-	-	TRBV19	CASSIAYNQPQHF	TGTGCCAGTAGTATCGCCTACAATCAGCCCCAGCATTTT
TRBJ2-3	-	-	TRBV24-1	CATSDSTVTDTQYF	TGTGCCACCAGTGATTCAACCGTGACAGATACGCAGTATTTT
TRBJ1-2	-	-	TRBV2	CASSLLGQLYGYTF	TGTGCCAGCTCCTTGTTGGGACAACTCTATGGCTACACCTTC
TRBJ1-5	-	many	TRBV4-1	CASSQVDKINQPQHF	TGCGCCAGCAGCCAAGTAGATAAGATCAATCAGCCCCAGCATTTT
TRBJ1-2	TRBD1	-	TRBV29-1	CSAGPGTDYGYTF	TGCAGCGCCGGACCAGGGACAGACTATGGCTACACCTTC